Listed here is a single T cell receptor beta chain. In this sample, this clonotype turned up once. Its cognate antigen has yet to be identified. No base quality values were provided; no much bigger clone lies one nucleotide off. The roughly 39 donors, aged about 6 to 100 years, were systemically healthy Caucasian individuals from Russia. Approximately 10 milliliters of peripheral blood were collected from each donor into EDTA-treated Vacutainer tubes. Ficoll-Paque density-gradient centrifugation was used to isolate PBMCs, with at least 7 million per sample. Trizol reagent was used to extract total RNA from PBMCs, with at least 6 micrograms per sample. For every donor, an aliquot of PBMCs went through flow cytometry to measure the percentages of naive CD45RAhigh/CD27high T cells. Library generation was performed with 5' RACE. The instrument was an Illumina HiSeq 2500. A second PCR of roughly 7 to 11 cycles was performed with a sample-barcoded 5' primer and a J-beta primer mix. A unique molecular identifier was introduced onto each TCR beta cDNA molecule by a template-switch 5' adaptor carrying 12 random nucleotides. Each sample yielded at least 3 million CDR3-containing paired-end reads. The Mint cDNA synthesis kit, primed by a TRBC-specific oligonucleotide, was used to synthesize first-strand cDNA from all RNA. Following uracil-DNA glycosylase treatment, a first 18-cycle PCR with universal primers M1SS and BC2_uni_R was performed on all cDNA. The original methods were these. For normalization, 1 million high-quality reads, each with a distinct molecular identifier, were randomly selected from each sample. Instead of being binned into consensus sequences, reads with shared molecular identifiers were discarded. MiTCR, run with a Q25 quality threshold and the strictest error-elimination algorithm, handled CDR3 identification, clonotype clustering and error correction. A nonparametric unseen species model using Euler transformation provided a lower-bound estimate of total TCR beta diversity. TCRdb reprocessed the public reads (quality trimming at Q25 with fastp, clone calling with MiXCR) and kept in-frame beta chains. Merged by CDR3 protein, the rows form single entries marked with the most common genes and DNA. The authors' filters were not applied to this entry. Counted in this sample were under 700,000 distinct CDR3 sequences; 24% of them appeared once. The top ten constitute around 10% of the sample.

The data stem from a study of blood T cells in healthy people across ages (dated by TCRdb to between 2014 and 2016). Context from the whole study: In model experiments, template switching captured about one uniquely barcoded TCR beta cDNA molecule for every two T cells. Age-related changes in TCR beta repertoire diversity were measured in the study by deep sequencing normalized with unique cDNA molecular identifiers. The donors were split into four age groups: young (average around 16 years), middle-aged (more than 35), aged (about 56) and long-lived (roughly 86). For two donors (one aged 18 to 29 and one aged 80 or older), the study analyzed two additional independent replicas of 1 million unique cDNA reads from the same blood draw. What the research found in general, with its limitations: Because donor CMV infection status was unknown, age-related changes in expanded clonotypes were potentially confounded. Observed TCR beta diversity per million T cells fell roughly linearly with age, and a significant reduction was already apparent by age approximately 41. Estimates of total diversity based on one million sequenced T cells were considered lower bounds and underestimates. Observed TCR beta diversity correlated strongly with the percentage of naive T cells measured by flow cytometry. Conclusive comparison of naive and antigen-experienced compartments was prevented by the profiling of bulk unsorted PBMCs. Compared with the aged group, more naive CD4+ T cells, fewer expanded clones and increased TCR diversity were shown by the long-lived group, suggesting age selection.

The sample was also reused in another study, on T cells of mothers and their children. That second report states: Donors were nine systemically healthy Caucasian individuals: three mothers and their six children. cDNA synthesis consumed the entire amount of extracted RNA, loaded at around 1.5 ug RNA in each 15 ul reaction. Sample barcodes and 2-4 random nucleotides were added via the M1S primer in the second PCR. Over 9.5 million TCR beta CDR3 reads came from each mother, compared with millions of reads from each child. Thymic selection similarly shapes TCR recombination output in related and unrelated pairs, with minor effect from inherited differences. Normalized repertoire overlap was always found to be slightly, but never significantly, higher in related mother-child pairs than in unrelated mother-child pairs. Persistent microchimeric T cell clones were not detected, at a sensitivity of about 99 clones per million clonotypes. The study used deep NGS to compare TCR beta repertoires of mothers and children, seeking features distinguishing related mother-child pairs from unrelated individuals. On average, the children were about 12 +/- 4 years old, while the mothers were roughly 40 +/- 4 years old. Libraries were sequenced on Illumina HiSeq 2000 with 100+100 nt paired-end reads after adapter ligation with NEBNext reagents. To avoid cross-contamination, the mother libraries and the child libraries were prepared a month apart and sequenced in separate runs. Between roughly 450,000 and 2,000,000 distinct TCR beta clonotypes were identified per donor. Naive TCR beta clonotypes were estimated from low-frequency clonotypes matched to each donor's FACS-determined naive share, without sorting.

The sequenced material came from blood. The TCR originated in a boy younger than 18 in good health.

The CDR3 protein: CASSGPAGYTF. The DNA sequence is TGTGCCAGCAGCGGACCTGCCGGCTACACCTTC. The V gene is TRBV9 and the J gene is TRBJ1-2; the D gene cannot be named for sure. CDR1 is given as SGDLS and CDR2 as YYNGEE, both from the germline V gene. Reading from cysteine to phenylalanine, the CDR3 counts 11 amino acids. Only the CDR3 portion is preserved as DNA: 33 bases, with reading frame beginning at the first base. V gives up 3 bases and J gives up 8 bases, and the segment between their germline ends measures 8 bases.